The present T cell receptor beta chain was sequenced within a study of T cell repertoires in cytomegalovirus infection. As for the study in general: Carrying CMV and the relevant HLA type showed in public TCR beta signatures. General study results and limits: CMV-specific HLA-C-restricted TCR beta clonotypes dominated the ex vivo response. Cumulative public TCR beta family frequency identified CMV carriers with the relevant HLA.

This clonotype was observed a handful of times. Its target is not known. Each CDR3 protein is one row after TCRdb ran MiXCR on the reads. The data hold about 150,000 distinct CDR3 sequences, with around 20% observed a single time. Sequencing input: PBMCs. The TCR was taken from a human donor in good health (CMV status not recorded). Some clones in this sample may be carry-over from other donors' samples.

The CDR3 sequence is CASSTAFNSPLHF. CDR3 sequence (DNA): TGTGCCAGCAGCACCGCGTTTAATTCACCCCTCCACTTT. The chain employs TRBV14 and TRBJ1-6; D remains unclear. This CDR3 comprises 13 residues. Trimming left V 5 bases short and J 6 bases short, with 8 bases between. Per the germline V gene, CDR1 is SGHDN and CDR2 is FVKESK.